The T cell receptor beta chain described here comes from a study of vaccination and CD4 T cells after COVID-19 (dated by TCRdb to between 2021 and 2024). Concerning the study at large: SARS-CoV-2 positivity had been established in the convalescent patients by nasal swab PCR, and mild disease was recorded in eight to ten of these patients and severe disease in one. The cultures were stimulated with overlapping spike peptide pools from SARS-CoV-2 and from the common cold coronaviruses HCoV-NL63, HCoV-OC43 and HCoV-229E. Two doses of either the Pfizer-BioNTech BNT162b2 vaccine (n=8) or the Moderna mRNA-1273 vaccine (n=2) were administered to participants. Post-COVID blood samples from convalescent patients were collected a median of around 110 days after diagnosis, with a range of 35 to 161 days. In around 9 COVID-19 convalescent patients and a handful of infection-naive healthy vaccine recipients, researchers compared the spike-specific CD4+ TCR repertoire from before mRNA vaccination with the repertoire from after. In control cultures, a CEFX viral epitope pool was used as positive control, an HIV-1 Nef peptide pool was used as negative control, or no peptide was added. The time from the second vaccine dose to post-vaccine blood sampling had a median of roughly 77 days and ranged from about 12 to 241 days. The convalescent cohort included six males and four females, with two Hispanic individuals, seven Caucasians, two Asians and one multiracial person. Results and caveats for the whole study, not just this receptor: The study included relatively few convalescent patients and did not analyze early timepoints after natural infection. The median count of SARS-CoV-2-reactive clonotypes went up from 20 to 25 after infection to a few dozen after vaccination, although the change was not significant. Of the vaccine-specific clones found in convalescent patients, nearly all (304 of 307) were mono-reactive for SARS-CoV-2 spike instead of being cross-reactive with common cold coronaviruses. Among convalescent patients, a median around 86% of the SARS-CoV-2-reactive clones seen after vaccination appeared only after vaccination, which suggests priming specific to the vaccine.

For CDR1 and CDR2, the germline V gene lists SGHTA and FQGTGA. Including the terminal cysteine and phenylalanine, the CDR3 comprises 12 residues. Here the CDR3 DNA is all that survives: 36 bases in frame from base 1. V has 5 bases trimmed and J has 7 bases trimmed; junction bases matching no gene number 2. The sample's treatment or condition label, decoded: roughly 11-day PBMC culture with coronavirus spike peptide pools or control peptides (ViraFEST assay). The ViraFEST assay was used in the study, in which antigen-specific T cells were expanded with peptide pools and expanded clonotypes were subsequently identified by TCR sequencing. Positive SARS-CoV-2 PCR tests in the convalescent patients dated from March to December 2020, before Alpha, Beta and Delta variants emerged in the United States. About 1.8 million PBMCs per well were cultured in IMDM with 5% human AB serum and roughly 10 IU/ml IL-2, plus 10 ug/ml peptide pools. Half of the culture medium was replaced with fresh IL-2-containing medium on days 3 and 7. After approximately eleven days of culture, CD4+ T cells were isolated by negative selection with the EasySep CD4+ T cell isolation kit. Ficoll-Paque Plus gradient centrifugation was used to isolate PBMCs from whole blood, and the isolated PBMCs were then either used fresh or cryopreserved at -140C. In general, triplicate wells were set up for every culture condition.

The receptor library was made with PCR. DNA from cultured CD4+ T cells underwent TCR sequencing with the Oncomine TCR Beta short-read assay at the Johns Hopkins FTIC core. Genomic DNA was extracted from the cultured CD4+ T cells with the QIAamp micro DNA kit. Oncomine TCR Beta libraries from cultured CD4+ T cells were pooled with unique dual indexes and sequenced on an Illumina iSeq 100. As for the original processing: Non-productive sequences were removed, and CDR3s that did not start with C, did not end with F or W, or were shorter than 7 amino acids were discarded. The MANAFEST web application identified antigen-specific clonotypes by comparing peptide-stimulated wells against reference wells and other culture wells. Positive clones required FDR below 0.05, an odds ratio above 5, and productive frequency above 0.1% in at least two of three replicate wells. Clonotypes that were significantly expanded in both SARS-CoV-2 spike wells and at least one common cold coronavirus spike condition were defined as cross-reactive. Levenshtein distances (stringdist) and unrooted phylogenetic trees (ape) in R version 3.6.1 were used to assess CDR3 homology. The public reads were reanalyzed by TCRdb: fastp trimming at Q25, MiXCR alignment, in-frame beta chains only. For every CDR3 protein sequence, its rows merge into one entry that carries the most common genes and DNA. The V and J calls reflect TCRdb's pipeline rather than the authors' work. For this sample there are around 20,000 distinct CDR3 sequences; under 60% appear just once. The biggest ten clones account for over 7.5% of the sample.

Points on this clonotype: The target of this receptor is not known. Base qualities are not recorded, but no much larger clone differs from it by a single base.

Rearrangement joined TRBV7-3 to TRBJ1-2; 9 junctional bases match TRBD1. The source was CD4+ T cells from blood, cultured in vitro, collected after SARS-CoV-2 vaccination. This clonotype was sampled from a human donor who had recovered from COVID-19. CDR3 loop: CASSPDRGGYTF. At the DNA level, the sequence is TGTGCCAGCAGCCCGGACAGGGGTGGCTACACCTTC.